This TCR beta chain was identified during a study of T cells in localized non-small cell lung cancer. There are 13 residues in the CDR3. Trimming shortened V by 0 bases and J by 9 bases, and 9 bases separated the two germline ends. Germline-derived CDR1 and CDR2 are MNHEY and SVGAGI. Method: immunoSEQ multiplex PCR; TCRdb's copy keeps in-frame clones and lacks some. This table holds fewer than 95,000 clones, roughly 88% found once. This receptor was taken from a woman aged 40-70 years with stage II squamous cell lung carcinoma. The genes are TRBV6-5 and TRBJ2-4; the D call may be TRBD1 or TRBD2 (5 bases each). The starting material was PBMCs, obtained before any cancer treatment. This CDR3 is CASSYSWGSIQYF. DNA for the CDR3: TGTGCCAGCAGTTACTCGTGGGGGAGCATTCAGTACTTC.